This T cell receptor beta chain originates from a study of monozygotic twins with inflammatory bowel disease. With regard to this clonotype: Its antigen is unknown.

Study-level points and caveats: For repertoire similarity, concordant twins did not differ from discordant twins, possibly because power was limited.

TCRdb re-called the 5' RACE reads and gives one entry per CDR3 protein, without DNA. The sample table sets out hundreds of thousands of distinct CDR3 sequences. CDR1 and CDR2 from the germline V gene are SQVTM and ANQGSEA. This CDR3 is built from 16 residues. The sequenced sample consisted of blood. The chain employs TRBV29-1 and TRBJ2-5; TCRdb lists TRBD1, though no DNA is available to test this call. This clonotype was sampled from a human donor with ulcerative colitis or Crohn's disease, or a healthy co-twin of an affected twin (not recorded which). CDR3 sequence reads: CSVVRGRDRGLETQYF.